This T cell receptor (beta chain) emerged from a study of blood T cell repertoires in COVID-19. Study-wide context: Sample material is recorded as cDNA or gDNA derived from T cells, B-cell-depleted T cells, or PBMCs.

The ends were cut back, 3 bases at V and 5 bases at J, with 12 bases in the middle. The CDR3 runs to 15 residues. In germline, CDR1 is KGHDR, CDR2 SFDVKD. In the authors' workflow: Estimation of nucleated cell counts relied on the amplification of reference gene primers. Assay: immunoSEQ multiplex PCR; the TCRdb copy retains only in-frame clones and omits some. The V and J calls and the clone size are those of that table, but D and trimming were determined from the DNA. The repertoire includes 130,000 or so clones, approximately 84% of them detected once, and 10% to 15% sits in the top ten. This rearrangement joins TRBV24-1 to TRBJ1-4, with D possibly being TRBD1 (5 bases). The sample was peripheral blood. The TCR was taken from a woman in her sixties with acute or convalescent COVID-19. The CDR3 nucleotides are TGTGCCACCAGTGATGGTGGGGACTTGAATGAAAAACTGTTTTTT. Amino acid sequence: CATSDGGDLNEKLFF.